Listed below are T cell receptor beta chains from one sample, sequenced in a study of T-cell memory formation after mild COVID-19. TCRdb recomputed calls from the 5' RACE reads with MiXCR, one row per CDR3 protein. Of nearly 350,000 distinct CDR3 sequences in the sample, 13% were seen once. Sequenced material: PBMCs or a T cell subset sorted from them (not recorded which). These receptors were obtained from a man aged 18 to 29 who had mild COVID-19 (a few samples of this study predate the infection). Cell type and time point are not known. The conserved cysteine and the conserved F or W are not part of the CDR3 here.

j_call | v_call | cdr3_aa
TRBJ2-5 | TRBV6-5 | ASSYDTAETQY
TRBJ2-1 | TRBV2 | ASTWGRDYHNEQF
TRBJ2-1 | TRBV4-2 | ASSQEDGTGSNEQF
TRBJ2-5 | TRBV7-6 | ASSLGTVYQETQY
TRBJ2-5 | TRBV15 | ATSRDRATETQY
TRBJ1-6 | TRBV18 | ASSPDRVSPLH
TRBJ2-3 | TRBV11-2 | ASSLGGTSFGDTQY
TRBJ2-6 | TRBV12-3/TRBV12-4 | ASSSRPSGANVLT
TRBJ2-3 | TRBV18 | ASSPSGLAGARTDTQY
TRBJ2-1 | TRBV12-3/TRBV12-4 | ASSQGLAGNEQF
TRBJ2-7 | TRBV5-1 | ASSPDRDDEQY
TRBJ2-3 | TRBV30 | AWGPGTSDTQY
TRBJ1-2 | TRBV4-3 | ASSQDLGYRGYT
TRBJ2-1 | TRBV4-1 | ASSQVGVLYNEQF
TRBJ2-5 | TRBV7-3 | ASSSGRGETQY
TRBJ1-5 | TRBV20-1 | SAVRDRAGDQPQH
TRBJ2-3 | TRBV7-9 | ASSSGGGYLGTQY
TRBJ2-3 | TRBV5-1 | ASSRGLAGVSTDTQY
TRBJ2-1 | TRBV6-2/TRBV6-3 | ASSYGAQRGNEQF
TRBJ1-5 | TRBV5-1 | ASSWGTGLGQPQH
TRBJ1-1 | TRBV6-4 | ASSEGGEDTEAF
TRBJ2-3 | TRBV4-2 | ASSQELIAPGDTQY
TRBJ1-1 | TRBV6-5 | ASSPPGQLVRTEAF
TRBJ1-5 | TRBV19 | ASTRGGQGGVQPQH
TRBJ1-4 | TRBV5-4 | ASKLQGGGEKLF
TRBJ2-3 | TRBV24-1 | ATSEGKGAGQNTDTQY
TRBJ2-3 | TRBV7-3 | ASSSRVTGKDTQY
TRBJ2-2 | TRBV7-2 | ASRPPVPNTGELF
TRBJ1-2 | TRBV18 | ASSPPWAGTGYT
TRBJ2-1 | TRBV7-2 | ASSLAILAGGLFFEQF
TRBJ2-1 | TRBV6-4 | ASSQGQISNEQF
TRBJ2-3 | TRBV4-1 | ASSQGARDTDTQY
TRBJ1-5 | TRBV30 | AFEAGRNQPQH
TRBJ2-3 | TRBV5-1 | ASTEASGTDTQY
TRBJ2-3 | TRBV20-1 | SADRGSSTDTQY
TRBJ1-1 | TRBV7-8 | ASSPTEYTGVPEAF
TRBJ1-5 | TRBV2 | ASSDRAGGQPQH
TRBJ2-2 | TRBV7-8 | ASSPGARELF
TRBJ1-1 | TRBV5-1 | ASSLNGGSETEAF
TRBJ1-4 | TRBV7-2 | ASSTRQTRNEKLF
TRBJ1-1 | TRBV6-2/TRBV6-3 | ASRTGFTEAF
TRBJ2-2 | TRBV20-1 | SARAGGYTGELF
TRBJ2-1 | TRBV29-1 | SVPDRGTYNEQF
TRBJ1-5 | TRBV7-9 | ASSPSGWGTRQPQH
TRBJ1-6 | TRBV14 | ASSHAGSPVQSLH
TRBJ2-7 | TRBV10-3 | AISESETGSYEQY
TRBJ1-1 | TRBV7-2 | ASSLGTGRMNTEAF
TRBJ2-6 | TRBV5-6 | ASSLVGSGANVLT
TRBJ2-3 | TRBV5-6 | ASSLTAQGDTQY
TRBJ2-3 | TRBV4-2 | ASSQPLAGGPRADTQY
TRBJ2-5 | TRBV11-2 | ASSPRFGRQETQY
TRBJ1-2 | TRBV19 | ASSVDGGRNYGYT
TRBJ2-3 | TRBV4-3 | ASSQDGLAGSTDTQY
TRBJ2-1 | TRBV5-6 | ACRDRAYNEQF
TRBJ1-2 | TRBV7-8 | ASSPGTGFGYGYT
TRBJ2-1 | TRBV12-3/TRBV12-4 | ASKSLGNEQF
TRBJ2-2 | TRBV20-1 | SATGTGGNTGELF
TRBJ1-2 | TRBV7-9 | ASSGATYYGYT
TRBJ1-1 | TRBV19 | ASSTVRNTEAF
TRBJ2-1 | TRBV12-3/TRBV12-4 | ASSYRGDRGDEQF